One T cell receptor (beta chain) is described in this entry. 5'RACE, which relied on constant-segment primers, yielded TCR alpha and TCR beta cDNA libraries carrying sample barcodes and UMIs. From the 5' RACE reads, TCRdb called clonotypes with MiXCR, one entry per CDR3 protein. The sample carries roughly 610,000 distinct CDR3 sequences, around 15% recorded once. Trimming at V came to 4 bases and at J to 1 base, leaving 7 bases not matched to a gene. There are 15 residues in the CDR3. CDR1 SGHKS and CDR2 YYEKEE come from the germline V gene (reference sequence). This sample is part of a study of T-cell memory formation after mild COVID-19. Study-wide background: Largely donor-specific TCR clusters were found.

The chain joins TRBV5-5 to TRBJ2-5; TRBD1 matches at 7 bases. Sequenced sample: PBMCs or a T cell subset sorted from them (not recorded which). The receptor comes from an adult woman who had mild COVID-19 (a few samples of this study predate the infection). Cell type and time point are not known. CDR3 in amino acids: CASSLPTGAQETQYF. CDR3 nucleotides: TGTGCCAGCAGCCTCCCCACAGGGGCCCAAGAGACCCAGTACTTC.